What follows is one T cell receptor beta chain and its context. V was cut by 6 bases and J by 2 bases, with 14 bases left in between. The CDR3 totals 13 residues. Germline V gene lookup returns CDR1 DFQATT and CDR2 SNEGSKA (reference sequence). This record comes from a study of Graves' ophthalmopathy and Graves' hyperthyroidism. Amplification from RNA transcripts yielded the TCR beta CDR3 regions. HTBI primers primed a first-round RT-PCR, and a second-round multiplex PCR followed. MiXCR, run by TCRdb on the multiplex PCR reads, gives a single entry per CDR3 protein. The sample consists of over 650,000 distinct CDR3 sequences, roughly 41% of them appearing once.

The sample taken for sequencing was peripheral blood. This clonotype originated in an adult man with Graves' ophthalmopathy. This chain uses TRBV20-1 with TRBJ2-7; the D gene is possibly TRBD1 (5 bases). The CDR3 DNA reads TGCAGTGCCAGCAGAGACAGTCCCTACGAGCAGTACTTC. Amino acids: CSASRDSPYEQYF.